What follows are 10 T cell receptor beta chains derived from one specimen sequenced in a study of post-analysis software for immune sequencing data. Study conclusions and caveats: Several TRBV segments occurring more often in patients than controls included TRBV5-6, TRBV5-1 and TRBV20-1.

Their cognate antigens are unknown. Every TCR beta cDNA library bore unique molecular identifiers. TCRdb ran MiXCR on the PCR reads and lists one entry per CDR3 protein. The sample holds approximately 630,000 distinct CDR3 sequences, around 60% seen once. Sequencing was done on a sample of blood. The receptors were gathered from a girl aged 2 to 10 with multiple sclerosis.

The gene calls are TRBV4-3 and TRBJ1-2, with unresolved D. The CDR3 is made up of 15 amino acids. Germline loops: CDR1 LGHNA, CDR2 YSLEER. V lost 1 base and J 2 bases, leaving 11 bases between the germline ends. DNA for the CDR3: TGCGCCAGCAGCCAAGGATTGAGGGAGAACTATGGCTACACCTTC. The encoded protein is CASSQGLRENYGYTF.

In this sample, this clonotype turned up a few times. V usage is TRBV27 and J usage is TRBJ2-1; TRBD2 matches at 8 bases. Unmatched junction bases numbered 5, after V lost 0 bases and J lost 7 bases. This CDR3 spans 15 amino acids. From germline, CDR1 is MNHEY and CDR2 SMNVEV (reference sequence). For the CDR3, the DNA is TGTGCCAGCAGTTTATCCGGGGGGGGGCTGAATGAGCAGTTCTTC. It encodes CASSLSGGGLNEQFF.

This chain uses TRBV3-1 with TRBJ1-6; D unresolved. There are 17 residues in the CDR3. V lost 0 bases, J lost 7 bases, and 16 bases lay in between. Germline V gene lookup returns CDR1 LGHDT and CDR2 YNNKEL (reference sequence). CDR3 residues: CASSQEKGDPRNSPLHF. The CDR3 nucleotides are TGTGCCAGCAGCCAAGAAAAGGGCGACCCACGAAATTCACCCCTCCACTTT.

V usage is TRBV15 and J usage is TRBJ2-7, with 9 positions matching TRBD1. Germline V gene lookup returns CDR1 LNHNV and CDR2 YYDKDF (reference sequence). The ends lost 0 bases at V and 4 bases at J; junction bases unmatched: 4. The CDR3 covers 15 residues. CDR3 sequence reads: CATSRDEGTGYEQYF. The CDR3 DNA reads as TGTGCCACCAGCAGAGATGAAGGGACAGGGTACGAGCAGTACTTC.

The CDR3 reads CASSIDGEGRGSNTEAFF. The CDR3 region has the DNA TGTGCCAGTAGTATAGATGGAGAGGGTAGGGGGTCGAACACTGAAGCTTTCTTT. The chain has TRBV19 and TRBJ1-1, with D perhaps TRBD1 (6 bases). The germline V gene has CDR1 LNHDA and CDR2 SQIVND (reference sequence). CDR3 length: 18 amino acids. The ends were cut back, 0 bases at V and 1 base at J, with 18 bases in the middle.

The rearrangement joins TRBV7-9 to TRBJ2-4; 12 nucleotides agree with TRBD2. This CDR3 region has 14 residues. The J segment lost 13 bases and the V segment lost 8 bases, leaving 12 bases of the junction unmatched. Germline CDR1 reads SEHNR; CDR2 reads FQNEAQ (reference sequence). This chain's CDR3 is CASRKASGGEEQYF. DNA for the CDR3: TGTGCCAGCCGGAAGGCTAGCGGGGGGGAGGAGCAGTACTTC.

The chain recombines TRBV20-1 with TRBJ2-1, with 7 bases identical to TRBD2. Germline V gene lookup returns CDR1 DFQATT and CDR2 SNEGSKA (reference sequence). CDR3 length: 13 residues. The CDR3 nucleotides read TGCGCCTGGGAGGCGGGGGAGTACAATGAGCAGTTCTTC. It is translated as CAWEAGEYNEQFF.

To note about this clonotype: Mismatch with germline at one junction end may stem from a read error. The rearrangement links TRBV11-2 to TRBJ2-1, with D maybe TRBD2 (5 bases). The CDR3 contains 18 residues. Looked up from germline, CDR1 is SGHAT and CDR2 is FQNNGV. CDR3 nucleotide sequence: TGTGCCAGCAGCCTAGATCTCGTAGCGACACTCTCCTACAATGAGCAGTTCTTC. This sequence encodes CASSLDLVATLSYNEQFF.

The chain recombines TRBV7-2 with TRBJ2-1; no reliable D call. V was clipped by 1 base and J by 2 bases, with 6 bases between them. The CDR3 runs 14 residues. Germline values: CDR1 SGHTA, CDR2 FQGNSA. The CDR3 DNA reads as TGTGCCAGCAGCTTAGTCCCTGCCTACAATGAGCAGTTCTTC. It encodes CASSLVPAYNEQFF.

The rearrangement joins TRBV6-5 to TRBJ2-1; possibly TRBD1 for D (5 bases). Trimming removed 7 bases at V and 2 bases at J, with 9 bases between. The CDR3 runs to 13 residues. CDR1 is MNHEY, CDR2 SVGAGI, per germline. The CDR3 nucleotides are TGTGCCAGCAAGCAGGGCCCCTACAATGAGCAGTTCTTC. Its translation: CASKQGPYNEQFF.